This TCR beta chain was recovered during a study of cytomegalovirus exposure and HLA in healthy donors. Notes on the study in general: Several of the most significant clusters appeared, in a later analysis, to be linked to common viral pathogens. Three chains linked to CMV were shown in vitro to be specific for CMV antigens.

About this clone itself: Its target is unknown.

Germline CDR1 is ENHRY and CDR2 is SYGVKD. This CDR3 is built from 15 residues. Trimming shortened V by 10 bases and J by 2 bases, and 21 bases separated the two germline ends. This PCR relied on a set of 60 Vbeta primers and 13 Jbeta primers. This table comes from immunoSEQ multiplex PCR, and its TCRdb copy is limited to in-frame clones, with some not included. The sample has 30,000 or so clones; about 60% are singletons. The rearrangement links TRBV10-3 to TRBJ2-7, with D possibly being TRBD1 (6 bases). Source material: PBMCs. This sequence originates from a man in his forties or fifties in good health and CMV-seropositive. This chain's CDR3 is CATPTNRDKAYEQYF. For the CDR3, the DNA is TGTGCCACCCCCACCAACCGGGACAAAGCCTACGAGCAGTACTTC.